The 28 T cell receptor beta chains below all came from one sample that was sequenced in a study of lymphopenia after photon versus proton radiotherapy. Assay: immunoSEQ multiplex PCR; the TCRdb copy retains only in-frame clones and omits some. The sample carries tens of thousands of clones, roughly 85% recorded once. The sequences come from peripheral blood, collected from a patient treated with photon-based radiotherapy. The receptors were gathered from a man aged 35 to 55 with gastric cancer.

This chain joins TRBV11-2 and TRBJ2-7; D might be TRBD2 (6 bases). CDR1 SGHAT and CDR2 FQNNGV come from the germline V gene. V dropped 4 bases and J dropped 1 base, with 23 bases sitting between them. The CDR3 runs to 18 residues. The CDR3, as DNA: TGTGCCAGCAGCTCCTTATGGAGGGCCGCCGGGGGTTCCTACGAGCAGTACTTC. Translated, it gives CASSSLWRAAGGSYEQYF.

This chain uses TRBV10-3 with TRBJ2-1; D is tentatively TRBD1 or TRBD2 (5 bases each). The CDR3 sequence is 15 residues long. CDR1 and CDR2 from the germline V gene are ENHRY and SYGVKD. V lost 0 bases and J 4 bases, leaving 10 bases between the germline ends. CDR3 sequence (DNA): TGTGCCATCAGTGAGTCACGAGGGGTGTACAATGAGCAGTTCTTC. This encodes CAISESRGVYNEQFF.

This clone was counted between two and nine times. The gene calls are TRBV30 and TRBJ1-3; D call uncertain. Germline V lookup: CDR1 GTSNPN, CDR2 SVGIG (reference sequence). This CDR3 contains 11 residues. The V gene lost 5 bases and the J gene lost 3 bases, with 5 bases spanning the gap. The CDR3 DNA reads TGTGCCTGGGCATTTGGAAACACCATATATTTT. Translating gives CAWAFGNTIYF.

The chain carries TRBV4-1 and TRBJ1-4, with a tentative D call TRBD1 (5 bases). The germline V gene has CDR1 MGHRA and CDR2 YSYEKL. Between the trimmed V and J ends, which lost 0 bases and 7 bases, there was a span of 15 bases. The CDR3 loop spans 16 amino acids. The CDR3 reads CASSQDRDRVAEKLFF. The DNA for the CDR3 is TGCGCCAGCAGCCAAGATCGGGACCGAGTGGCTGAAAAACTGTTTTTT.

The gene calls are TRBV7-2 and TRBJ1-4; D unresolved. From germline, CDR1 is SGHTA and CDR2 FQGNSA. V gave up 4 bases and J gave up 4 bases, with 16 bases separating them. The CDR3 is 16 amino acids. This chain's CDR3 is CASSSSTWAGNEKLFF. CDR3 DNA sequence: TGTGCCAGCAGCTCCTCGACCTGGGCGGGTAATGAAAAACTGTTTTTT.

The chain recombines TRBV5-1 with TRBJ2-5, with 7 bases matching TRBD2. With V trimmed by 4 bases and J by 5 bases, 8 bases remained unmatched. There are 14 residues in the CDR3. The germline gives CDR1 SGHRS, CDR2 YFSETQ. The DNA for the CDR3 is TGCGCCAGCAGCCCGAGCGGGGCGGGGGAGACCCAGTACTTC. Its translation is CASSPSGAGETQYF.

The chain combines TRBV4-3 with TRBJ2-5, with 13 bases identical to TRBD2. Losses at the gene ends were 4 bases for V and 1 base for J; bases not matched to a gene: 3. This CDR3 has 16 residues. CDR1 is LGHNA, CDR2 YSLEER, per germline. This CDR3 is CASSLLAGGPQETQYF. The DNA of the CDR3 is TGCGCCAGCAGCCTACTAGCGGGGGGGCCCCAAGAGACCCAGTACTTC.

The chain joins TRBV7-3 to TRBJ2-6; 9 bases align to TRBD1. CDR1 SGHTA and CDR2 FQGTGA come from the germline V gene. The junction had 10 bases not matched to a gene; V was cut back by 5 bases and J by 2 bases. The CDR3 is 18 residues long. CDR3 in amino acids: CASSQSRDRVTGANVLTF. In DNA form, the CDR3 reads TGTGCCAGCAGCCAGAGTCGGGACAGGGTCACTGGGGCCAACGTCCTGACTTTC.

The CDR3 bases are TGCGCCAGCAGCTACAGGGGGCTGGAAGATACGCAGTATTTT. Residues: CASSYRGLEDTQYF. The rearrangement links TRBV5-1 to TRBJ2-3; TRBD1 agrees at 9 bases. CDR3 length: 14 residues. V was pared by 3 bases and J by 5 bases, with 4 bases of the junction left unmatched. CDR1 SGHRS and CDR2 YFSETQ come from the germline V gene.

This clone has more than one count but fewer than ten. This chain connects TRBV11-2 to TRBJ1-2; no firm D call. Trimming pared 1 base from V and 8 bases from J, leaving 5 bases between. CDR1 is SGHAT, CDR2 FQNNGV, per germline. CDR3 length equals 11 residues. The chain's CDR3 is CASSLGVGYTF. CDR3 DNA sequence: TGTGCCAGCAGCTTAGGGGTCGGCTACACCTTC.

This chain uses TRBV16 with TRBJ2-5, with a weak D call TRBD1 (5 bases). The CDR3 runs to 16 residues. The V and J ends lost 0 bases and 2 bases respectively, with 13 bases between them. Germline CDR1 and CDR2: KGHSY and FQNENV. CDR3 residues: CASSQSGQGWQETQYF. Here the CDR3 DNA reads TGTGCCAGCAGCCAATCCGGTCAGGGTTGGCAAGAGACCCAGTACTTC.

The chain recombines TRBV30 with TRBJ1-2; TRBD1 aligns across 9 bases. This CDR3 is built from 16 residues. With V trimmed by 2 bases and J by 1 base, 8 bases remained unmatched. Germline V gene lookup returns CDR1 GTSNPN and CDR2 SVGIG (reference sequence). The CDR3 loop is CAWSRLGQGNNYGYTF. The CDR3 region has the DNA TGTGCCTGGAGTAGGCTAGGACAGGGGAATAACTATGGCTACACCTTC.

This clone was seen once. V is TRBV4-2 and J is TRBJ1-2; D is undetermined. The length of the CDR3 is 11 residues. Germline CDR1 is LGHNA and CDR2 is YNFKEQ. The germline V and J ends were trimmed by 4 bases and 8 bases, with 8 bases remaining between them. This CDR3 reads CASSRQEGYTF. DNA for the CDR3: TGTGCCAGCAGCCGCCAAGAGGGCTACACCTTC.

V usage is TRBV7-3 and J usage is TRBJ2-3; D call uncertain. The V gene's germline CDR1 is SGHTA and CDR2 FQGTGA. There are 13 residues in the CDR3. V lost 4 bases to trimming and J lost 2 bases, with 7 bases between them. The CDR3 DNA is TGTGCCAGCAGCTCGCAACACACAGATACGCAGTATTTT. Protein: CASSSQHTDTQYF.

This clone was seen only once. The chain combines TRBV5-6 with TRBJ1-5; TRBD1 matches at 10 bases. The junction had 7 bases not matched to a gene; V was cut back by 4 bases and J by 6 bases. The CDR3 is made up of 15 amino acids. Germline-derived CDR1 and CDR2 are SGHDT and YYEEEE. The CDR3 coding sequence is TGTGCCAGCAGCCGTGGGACAGGGGCAAGTCAGCCCCAGCATTTT. Amino acid sequence: CASSRGTGASQPQHF.

This chain uses TRBV27 with TRBJ2-7; 9 nucleotides line up with TRBD1. Germline assignment: CDR1 MNHEY and CDR2 SMNVEV (reference sequence). V was clipped by 2 bases and J by 4 bases; unmatched bases: 6. This CDR3 comprises 15 residues. CDR3: CASSLGTGSSYEQYF. The CDR3 DNA follows: TGTGCCAGCAGTTTAGGGACAGGGAGTTCGTACGAGCAGTACTTC.

V usage is TRBV28 and J usage is TRBJ2-2; D is uncertain. Per germline, CDR1 MDHEN and CDR2 SYDVKM. Trimming stripped 7 bases from V and 2 bases from J, with 5 bases between. The CDR3 length is 12 residues. The CDR3 nucleotides are TGTGCCAGCACCGACAACACCGGGGAGCTGTTTTTT. Translated: CASTDNTGELFF.

V usage is TRBV19 and J usage is TRBJ2-3, with 12 bases lining up with TRBD2. V was pared by 0 bases and J by 4 bases, with 5 bases of the junction left unmatched. The CDR3 sequence is 17 residues long. The germline V gene encodes CDR1 LNHDA and CDR2 SQIVND (reference sequence). The CDR3 spells CASSIEEGLAGADTQYF. In nucleotides, the CDR3 is TGTGCCAGTAGTATAGAAGAGGGACTAGCGGGCGCAGATACGCAGTATTTT.

This clone was found a few times. The chain recombines TRBV2 with TRBJ1-4, with no clear D. CDR1 is SNHLY and CDR2 is FYNNEI in the germline V gene. The V end lost 2 bases, the J end lost 8 bases, and 6 bases lay between the germline ends. The CDR3 is 12 residues long. CDR3 protein: CASSETGEKLFF. CDR3 sequence (DNA): TGTGCCAGCAGTGAAACGGGGGAAAAACTGTTTTTT.

The chain employs TRBV5-4 and TRBJ2-7; the match to TRBD2 covers 9 bases. The CDR3 runs to 16 residues. Germline CDR1 SGHNT, CDR2 YYREEE (reference sequence). Unmatched junction bases numbered 11, after V lost 5 bases and J lost 2 bases. CDR3 sequence: CASRPSLAGGPYEQYF. The CDR3 region has the DNA TGTGCCAGCAGGCCCTCGCTTGCGGGGGGGCCCTACGAGCAGTACTTC.

The CDR3 loop reads CASSLDKETQYF. For the CDR3, the DNA is TGTGCCAGCAGCTTAGATAAGGAGACCCAGTACTTC. V usage is TRBV11-3 and J usage is TRBJ2-5; D not certain. V was cut by 0 bases and J by 5 bases, with 4 bases left in between. Per germline, CDR1 SGHNT and CDR2 YENEEA. This CDR3 is built from 12 residues.

The chain combines TRBV2 with TRBJ2-5, with D unclear. Germline CDR1 SNHLY, CDR2 FYNNEI. This CDR3 has 15 amino acids. The V and J ends lost 7 bases and 5 bases respectively, with 20 bases between them. The CDR3 here is CASTRGVSVGETQYF. CDR3 DNA: TGTGCCAGCACTCGAGGAGTCTCCGTCGGGGAGACCCAGTACTTC.

The V and J genes are TRBV11-3 and TRBJ2-5, with D uncertain. This CDR3 region has 12 residues. With 2 bases removed from V and 2 bases from J, the gap between germline ends came to 3 bases. Germline V gene lookup returns CDR1 SGHNT and CDR2 YENEEA. CDR3 DNA: TGTGCCAGCAGCTTACGGCAAGAGACCCAGTACTTC. Translated: CASSLRQETQYF.

This clone was counted a single time. This rearrangement joins TRBV4-1 to TRBJ2-3, with 11 bases fitting TRBD1. Looked up from germline, CDR1 is MGHRA and CDR2 is YSYEKL. There are 16 residues in the CDR3. V shed 4 bases, J shed 1 base, and the junction held 4 bases outside the gene matches. The CDR3 DNA reads TGCGCCAGCAGCCTCGGACAGGGGGCTGGCACAGATACGCAGTATTTT. It yields the protein CASSLGQGAGTDTQYF.

The genes are TRBV7-2 and TRBJ2-3; D is uncertain. Trimming stripped 5 bases from V and 6 bases from J, with 6 bases between. This CDR3 comprises 11 residues. Germline CDR1 reads SGHTA; CDR2 reads FQGNSA. CDR3 loop: CASSEWDTQYF. The CDR3 bases are TGTGCCAGCAGCGAGTGGGATACGCAGTATTTT.

This sequence joins TRBV29-1 and TRBJ2-2; 7 bases are shared with TRBD1. The CDR3 spans 15 residues. V lost 6 bases, J lost 2 bases, and 9 bases stayed unmatched. CDR1 SQVTM and CDR2 ANQGSEA come from the germline V gene. The CDR3 bases are TGCAGCGTCCTAAGGACAGGTGACAACACCGGGGAGCTGTTTTTT. Its protein is CSVLRTGDNTGELFF.

The V gene is TRBV5-1, the J gene TRBJ2-5; D is perhaps TRBD1 (6 bases). CDR3 size: 15 residues. Trimming removed 0 bases from V and 0 bases from J, with 9 bases in between. Germline CDR1 SGHRS, CDR2 YFSETQ. CDR3 in amino acids: CASSLEGGNQETQYF. DNA of the CDR3: TGCGCCAGCAGCTTGGAAGGGGGAAACCAAGAGACCCAGTACTTC.

The rearrangement links TRBV10-3 to TRBJ2-6, with D uncertain. Germline V lookup: CDR1 ENHRY, CDR2 SYGVKD. The CDR3 length is 15 residues. With 5 bases removed from V and 0 bases from J, the gap between germline ends came to 8 bases. CDR3 nucleotide sequence: TGTGCCATCAGTAGTGACACCTCTGGGGCCAACGTCCTGACTTTC. It yields the protein CAISSDTSGANVLTF.